Listed below are T cell receptor beta chains from one sample, sequenced in a study of shared clonotypes between healthy human individuals. Generated by immunoSEQ multiplex PCR, the TCRdb table keeps only in-frame clones and is missing some. The repertoire has 600,000 to 800,000 clones, 55% to 75% of them found once; the top ten carry about 1.8%. Material: memory CD4+ T cells sorted from blood. These receptors came from a young woman in good health. Both conserved end residues are part of each CDR3. A D gene is named only where the DNA matches it firmly. Part of the rows lack a size; the others show once, few, many or a class for expanded clones.

j_call	v_call	clone_size	d_call	cdr3_length	cdr3_aa	cdr3_nt
TRBJ1-5	TRBV30	-	-	15	CAWSLDSNSNQPQHF	TGTGCCTGGAGTCTGGACAGCAATAGCAATCAGCCCCAGCATTTT
TRBJ1-3	TRBV7-9	-	-	13	CASTPNWGNTIYF	TGTGCCAGCACCCCAAATTGGGGAAACACCATATATTTT
TRBJ1-1	TRBV7-9	-	-	13	CASSPFGNTEAFF	TGTGCCAGCAGCCCCTTTGGGAACACTGAAGCTTTCTTT
TRBJ1-5	TRBV7-2	-	-	14	CASSLRGGRQPQHF	TGTGCCAGCAGCTTGCGGGGAGGACGTCAGCCCCAGCATTTT
TRBJ2-7	TRBV11-3	few	TRBD1	17	CASSLVRRTGVEYEQYF	TGTGCCAGCAGCTTAGTCCGAAGAACAGGGGTGGAATACGAGCAGTACTTC
TRBJ2-1	TRBV27	few	-	14	CASIALGVGSEQFF	TGTGCCAGCATTGCCCTCGGGGTTGGTAGTGAGCAGTTCTTC
TRBJ2-3	TRBV7-9	-	TRBD1	16	CASSLGTGYFTDTQYF	TGTGCCAGCAGCTTAGGGACAGGGTATTTCACAGATACGCAGTATTTT
TRBJ2-2	TRBV18	-	-	16	CASSPPRSGSTGELFF	TGTGCCAGCTCACCACCCCGGTCAGGGTCGACCGGGGAGCTGTTTTTT
TRBJ1-4	TRBV5-1	few	-	15	CASSPGSGLVEKLFF	TGCGCCAGCAGCCCGGGTTCGGGGTTGGTTGAAAAACTGTTTTTT
TRBJ2-7	TRBV21-1	-	-	11	CASPLAREQYF	TGTGCCAGCCCCCTAGCCCGCGAGCAGTACTTC
TRBJ2-4	TRBV29-1	-	-	15	CSVEWQAIAGDIQYF	TGCAGCGTTGAGTGGCAGGCTATCGCGGGTGACATTCAGTACTTC
TRBJ2-2	TRBV30	-	-	15	CAWSRLGLNTGELFF	TGTGCCTGGAGTCGACTAGGGTTGAACACCGGGGAGCTGTTTTTT
TRBJ2-2	TRBV11-2	many	-	13	CASRASLTGELFF	TGTGCCAGCAGGGCCTCTCTCACCGGGGAGCTGTTTTTT
TRBJ2-7	TRBV28	-	-	14	CASSLTRVGYEQYF	TGTGCCAGCAGTTTAACCAGGGTGGGATACGAGCAGTACTTC
TRBJ1-5	TRBV19	-	-	13	CASSMVQGQPQHF	TGTGCCAGTAGTATGGTCCAGGGGCAGCCCCAGCATTTT
TRBJ2-7	TRBV19	once	-	14	CASSTRRGSYEQYF	TGTGCCAGTAGTACGCGTCGCGGCTCCTACGAGCAGTACTTC
TRBJ2-7	TRBV6-1	-	TRBD1	15	CASSKSGQLSYEQYF	TGTGCCAGCAGTAAGTCGGGACAGCTCTCCTACGAGCAGTACTTC
TRBJ2-7	TRBV2	-	TRBD1	15	CASRGGRDRVYEQYF	TGTGCCAGCAGGGGGGGTCGGGACAGGGTCTACGAGCAGTACTTC
TRBJ1-2	TRBV5-1	-	TRBD1	15	CASSLGDRDGGGYTF	TGCGCCAGCAGCTTAGGGGACAGGGATGGCGGTGGCTACACCTTC
TRBJ2-1	TRBV18	-	-	15	CASSPATGSYNEQFF	TGTGCCAGCTCACCAGCGACAGGCTCCTACAATGAGCAGTTCTTC
TRBJ1-5	TRBV6-1	-	-	15	CASSAPFDISGAQHF	TGTGCCAGCAGTGCCCCCTTCGACATTTCGGGGGCCCAGCATTTT
TRBJ1-1	TRBV6-1	few	-	13	CASSEALTVEAFF	TGTGCCAGCAGTGAAGCTTTGACAGTAGAAGCTTTCTTT
TRBJ2-2	TRBV7-6	-	-	16	CASSADSLGPTGELFF	TGTGCCAGCAGCGCAGACAGTCTAGGGCCAACCGGGGAGCTGTTTTTT
TRBJ2-2	TRBV27	-	-	12	CASGGRDGELFF	TGTGCCAGCGGGGGGCGAGACGGGGAGCTGTTTTTT
TRBJ2-3	TRBV19	-	-	16	CASSIDLTGHRDTQYF	TGTGCCAGTAGTATAGATCTGACAGGCCACCGAGATACGCAGTATTTT